This T cell receptor (beta chain) was captured in a study of shared clonotypes between healthy human individuals. Overall study results and limits: Only a few donors were included, so the genetic and exposure-history diversity represented was limited.

Turning to this clone: Its antigen remains unknown.

CD45RO+ cells went into CD8 memory alongside CCR7-negative CD45RA+ TemRA cells. Germline CDR1 is SGHVS and CDR2 is FQNEAQ. V was pared by 5 bases and J by 7 bases, with 15 bases between. CDR3 length equals 14 residues. Profiling relied on immunoSEQ multiplex PCR, and the TCRdb table lists in-frame clones only, not all of them. Of roughly 700,000 clones listed, 90% are singletons. The receptor's source is a man between 18 and 35 years old in good health. Some clones in this sample may be carry-over from other donors' samples. Sequencing was carried out using memory CD8+ T cells from PBMCs. Subset reported: CD45RO+ cells pooled with CCR7-negative TemRA cells. The V call is TRBV7-8, the J call TRBJ2-1; D is unresolved. CDR3 in amino acids: CASSQDRRINEQFF. Here the CDR3 DNA reads TGTGCCAGCAGCCAAGATAGGCGGATTAATGAGCAGTTCTTC. The variable domain in full, with the rest retrieved from reference TRBV7-8 and TRBJ2-1, is GAGVSQSPRYKVAKRGQDVALRCDPISGHVSLFWYQQALGQGPEFLTYFQNEAQLDKSGLPSDRFFAERPEGSVSTLKIQRTQQEDSAVYLCASSQDRRINEQFFGPGTRLTVL.